Listed below are T cell receptor beta chains from one sample, sequenced in a study of OX40 agonist ivuxolimab in advanced cancers. Profiling relied on immunoSEQ multiplex PCR, and the TCRdb table lists in-frame clones only, not all of them. The table lists 65,000 to 95,000 clones, about 90% of them singletons. This material consisted of CD4+ or CD8+ T cells sorted from blood, taken in a trial of the OX40 agonist ivuxolimab. The receptors derive from an adult with an advanced solid tumor such as melanoma, head and neck, liver or kidney cancer. The CDR3 runs from the conserved cysteine through the conserved F or W. Fields, in order: D gene, V gene, J gene, clone size, CDR3 protein, CDR3 DNA. A D gene is named only where the DNA matches it firmly. Clone size is stated in some rows and not others, as once, few, many or a class when expanded.

d_gene: TRBD1; v_gene: TRBV18; j_gene: TRBJ1-2; abundance: NA; CDR3aa: CASSPGQGDYGYTF; CDR3nt: TGTGCCAGCTCACCAGGGCAGGGGGACTATGGCTACACCTTC
d_gene: NA; v_gene: TRBV6-5; j_gene: TRBJ2-1; abundance: NA; CDR3aa: CASRRSYNEQFF; CDR3nt: TGTGCCAGCAGGCGCTCCTACAATGAGCAGTTCTTC
d_gene: NA; v_gene: TRBV10-3; j_gene: TRBJ1-3; abundance: NA; CDR3aa: CAIGEGVSVPIYF; CDR3nt: TGTGCCATCGGGGAGGGGGTTTCCGTGCCCATATATTTT
d_gene: TRBD1; v_gene: TRBV5-4; j_gene: TRBJ2-5; abundance: NA; CDR3aa: CASSRRQGARGETQYF; CDR3nt: TGTGCCAGCAGCCGCCGACAGGGGGCTCGGGGAGAGACCCAGTACTTC
d_gene: NA; v_gene: TRBV7-3; j_gene: TRBJ2-1; abundance: NA; CDR3aa: CASSPRGSYNEQFF; CDR3nt: TGTGCCAGCAGCCCACGGGGCTCCTACAATGAGCAGTTCTTC
d_gene: TRBD1; v_gene: TRBV5-1; j_gene: TRBJ2-2; abundance: NA; CDR3aa: CASSSGTGATGELFF; CDR3nt: TGCGCCAGCAGCTCCGGGACAGGGGCGACCGGGGAGCTGTTTTTT
d_gene: TRBD1; v_gene: TRBV5-1; j_gene: TRBJ2-2; abundance: NA; CDR3aa: CASSTRTGNTGELFF; CDR3nt: TGCGCCAGCAGCACCAGGACAGGGAACACCGGGGAGCTGTTTTTT
d_gene: NA; v_gene: TRBV11-2; j_gene: TRBJ2-1; abundance: once; CDR3aa: CASSQGSAVYNEQFF; CDR3nt: TGTGCCAGCAGCCAAGGGTCGGCAGTCTACAATGAGCAGTTCTTC
d_gene: TRBD1; v_gene: TRBV29-1; j_gene: TRBJ2-1; abundance: once; CDR3aa: CSVHRGSSYNEQFF; CDR3nt: TGCAGCGTTCACAGGGGTAGCTCCTACAATGAGCAGTTCTTC
d_gene: TRBD2; v_gene: TRBV12-5; j_gene: TRBJ2-3; abundance: once; CDR3aa: CASGRGLAGDSSDTQYF; CDR3nt: TGTGCTAGTGGTAGGGGACTAGCGGGAGATAGCTCAGATACGCAGTATTTT
d_gene: NA; v_gene: TRBV30; j_gene: TRBJ2-5; abundance: NA; CDR3aa: CAWSSRLGETQYF; CDR3nt: TGTGCCTGGAGTTCCAGGCTGGGTGAGACCCAGTACTTC
d_gene: TRBD2; v_gene: TRBV18; j_gene: TRBJ2-3; abundance: NA; CDR3aa: CASNKLAGAEDTQYF; CDR3nt: TGTGCCAGCAACAAACTAGCGGGGGCCGAGGATACGCAGTATTTT
d_gene: NA; v_gene: TRBV7-2; j_gene: TRBJ2-1; abundance: NA; CDR3aa: CASSLWTNEQFF; CDR3nt: TGTGCCAGCAGCTTATGGACCAATGAGCAGTTCTTC
d_gene: NA; v_gene: TRBV18; j_gene: TRBJ2-7; abundance: NA; CDR3aa: CASSADVARITPQYF; CDR3nt: TGTGCCAGCTCGGCCGACGTGGCCCGGATTACCCCACAGTACTTC
d_gene: NA; v_gene: TRBV27; j_gene: TRBJ2-7; abundance: NA; CDR3aa: CASSLAIGSKYEQYF; CDR3nt: TGTGCCAGCAGTTTAGCGATAGGGAGTAAGTACGAGCAGTACTTC
d_gene: TRBD1; v_gene: TRBV6-1; j_gene: TRBJ1-1; abundance: NA; CDR3aa: CASRPRGQNTEAFF; CDR3nt: TGTGCCAGCAGACCCAGGGGGCAGAACACTGAAGCTTTCTTT
d_gene: NA; v_gene: TRBV7-3; j_gene: TRBJ2-3; abundance: NA; CDR3aa: CASSLTGAPSTDTQYF; CDR3nt: TGTGCCAGCAGCTTAACGGGGGCCCCTAGCACAGATACGCAGTATTTT
d_gene: NA; v_gene: TRBV27; j_gene: TRBJ2-1; abundance: once; CDR3aa: CASSHPSGAANEQFF; CDR3nt: TGTGCCAGCAGTCACCCCTCCGGTGCGGCGAATGAGCAGTTCTTC
d_gene: NA; v_gene: TRBV11-2; j_gene: TRBJ1-2; abundance: NA; CDR3aa: CASSRQFLDGYTF; CDR3nt: TGTGCCAGCAGCCGACAGTTCTTGGATGGCTACACCTTC
d_gene: NA; v_gene: TRBV6-4; j_gene: TRBJ1-5; abundance: NA; CDR3aa: CASSVERDQPQHF; CDR3nt: TGTGCCAGCAGTGTTGAGAGGGATCAGCCCCAGCATTTT
d_gene: TRBD2; v_gene: TRBV28; j_gene: TRBJ2-1; abundance: NA; CDR3aa: CASSIGLAGVSNEQFF; CDR3nt: TGTGCCAGCAGTATTGGACTAGCGGGAGTGTCCAATGAGCAGTTCTTC
d_gene: NA; v_gene: TRBV30; j_gene: TRBJ2-7; abundance: NA; CDR3aa: CAWTGPRNF; CDR3nt: TGTGCCTGGACGGGTCCAAGGAACTTC
d_gene: TRBD1; v_gene: TRBV9; j_gene: TRBJ1-2; abundance: few; CDR3aa: CASSVDGDRAYGYTF; CDR3nt: TGTGCCAGCAGCGTAGACGGGGACAGGGCCTATGGCTACACCTTC
d_gene: NA; v_gene: TRBV5-1; j_gene: TRBJ2-3; abundance: NA; CDR3aa: CASSLAIGASQYF; CDR3nt: TGCGCCAGCAGCTTGGCCATAGGGGCTTCGCAGTATTTT
d_gene: TRBD1; v_gene: TRBV5-6; j_gene: TRBJ2-2; abundance: NA; CDR3aa: CASSAGTGGDTGELFF; CDR3nt: TGTGCCAGCAGCGCCGGGACAGGGGGTGACACCGGGGAGCTGTTTTTT
d_gene: NA; v_gene: TRBV28; j_gene: TRBJ1-2; abundance: NA; CDR3aa: CASRSGGYGYTF; CDR3nt: TGTGCCAGCAGGTCGGGCGGCTATGGCTACACCTTC
d_gene: TRBD2; v_gene: TRBV9; j_gene: TRBJ2-5; abundance: NA; CDR3aa: CASSVASGMGQETQYF; CDR3nt: TGTGCCAGCAGCGTTGCTAGCGGGATGGGACAAGAGACCCAGTACTTC
d_gene: TRBD1; v_gene: TRBV6-1; j_gene: TRBJ2-5; abundance: NA; CDR3aa: CASGLGTGPQETQYF; CDR3nt: TGTGCCAGCGGGTTGGGGACAGGGCCCCAAGAGACCCAGTACTTC
d_gene: NA; v_gene: TRBV11-2; j_gene: TRBJ2-3; abundance: NA; CDR3aa: CASSRLVQGADTQYF; CDR3nt: TGTGCCAGCAGCCGACTAGTTCAGGGTGCGGATACGCAGTATTTT
d_gene: TRBD1; v_gene: TRBV5-1; j_gene: TRBJ2-5; abundance: NA; CDR3aa: CASSLGQDQETQYF; CDR3nt: TGCGCCAGCAGCTTAGGACAGGACCAAGAGACCCAGTACTTC
d_gene: NA; v_gene: TRBV7-8; j_gene: TRBJ2-1; abundance: NA; CDR3aa: CASSQDRKRDEQFF; CDR3nt: TGTGCCAGCAGCCAGGACCGAAAACGCGATGAGCAGTTCTTC
d_gene: TRBD1; v_gene: TRBV28; j_gene: TRBJ2-5; abundance: NA; CDR3aa: CASSFQTGGLETQYF; CDR3nt: TGTGCCAGCAGTTTCCAGACAGGGGGCCTTGAGACCCAGTACTTC
d_gene: TRBD1; v_gene: TRBV29-1; j_gene: TRBJ2-7; abundance: NA; CDR3aa: CSVEPVTGVSEQYF; CDR3nt: TGCAGCGTGGAACCCGTGACAGGGGTGAGCGAGCAGTACTTC
d_gene: TRBD2; v_gene: TRBV30; j_gene: TRBJ2-2; abundance: NA; CDR3aa: CAWIRGGSPPGELFF; CDR3nt: TGTGCCTGGATTCGGGGCGGGAGCCCCCCCGGGGAGCTGTTTTTT
d_gene: NA; v_gene: TRBV7-2; j_gene: TRBJ1-1; abundance: NA; CDR3aa: CASSLGGGTEAFF; CDR3nt: TGTGCCAGCAGCTTGGGAGGTGGCACTGAAGCTTTCTTT
d_gene: TRBD2; v_gene: TRBV7-8; j_gene: TRBJ2-7; abundance: once; CDR3aa: CASSPGLGYEQYF; CDR3nt: TGTGCCAGCAGTCCAGGACTAGGCTACGAGCAGTACTTC
d_gene: NA; v_gene: TRBV7-9; j_gene: TRBJ1-1; abundance: once; CDR3aa: CASSLLGVNTEAFF; CDR3nt: TGTGCCAGCAGCCTCTTGGGGGTGAACACTGAAGCTTTCTTT
d_gene: NA; v_gene: TRBV5-6; j_gene: TRBJ2-1; abundance: NA; CDR3aa: CASSLDRGNEQFF; CDR3nt: TGTGCCAGCAGCTTGGATAGGGGAAATGAGCAGTTCTTC
d_gene: NA; v_gene: TRBV28; j_gene: TRBJ1-4; abundance: NA; CDR3aa: CASSELRTDTNEKLFF; CDR3nt: TGTGCCAGCAGTGAATTACGGACAGACACTAATGAAAAACTGTTTTTT
d_gene: TRBD2; v_gene: TRBV19; j_gene: TRBJ2-2; abundance: NA; CDR3aa: CASSIDRGGSGTGELFF; CDR3nt: TGTGCCAGTAGTATAGACCGGGGGGGCTCGGGCACCGGGGAGCTGTTTTTT
d_gene: NA; v_gene: TRBV28; j_gene: TRBJ1-1; abundance: NA; CDR3aa: CASSLGRYEAFF; CDR3nt: TGTGCCAGCAGTTTGGGGAGGTACGAAGCTTTCTTT
d_gene: NA; v_gene: TRBV19; j_gene: TRBJ2-2; abundance: NA; CDR3aa: CASRAGSPGELFF; CDR3nt: TGTGCCAGTAGGGCAGGGTCCCCCGGGGAGCTGTTTTTT
d_gene: TRBD1; v_gene: TRBV7-3; j_gene: TRBJ2-1; abundance: NA; CDR3aa: CASSAGQGLRYNEQFF; CDR3nt: TGTGCCAGCAGCGCAGGACAGGGGTTGAGGTACAATGAGCAGTTCTTC
d_gene: TRBD1; v_gene: TRBV5-1; j_gene: TRBJ1-2; abundance: NA; CDR3aa: CASSQDRVGLDYGYTF; CDR3nt: TGCGCCAGCAGCCAGGACAGGGTCGGATTAGACTATGGCTACACCTTC
d_gene: NA; v_gene: TRBV29-1; j_gene: TRBJ1-5; abundance: NA; CDR3aa: CSVGDPDQPQHF; CDR3nt: TGCAGCGTTGGTGATCCCGATCAGCCCCAGCATTTT
d_gene: NA; v_gene: TRBV9; j_gene: TRBJ2-1; abundance: NA; CDR3aa: CASSAQGFPYNEQFF; CDR3nt: TGTGCCAGCAGCGCTCAGGGTTTCCCCTACAATGAGCAGTTCTTC
d_gene: TRBD2; v_gene: TRBV11-2; j_gene: TRBJ2-5; abundance: NA; CDR3aa: CASSFLAGEGETQYF; CDR3nt: TGTGCCAGCAGCTTCCTAGCGGGAGAAGGAGAGACCCAGTACTTC
d_gene: TRBD2; v_gene: TRBV6-5; j_gene: TRBJ2-5; abundance: NA; CDR3aa: CASRREGRETQYF; CDR3nt: TGTGCCAGCCGGCGGGAGGGCCGGGAGACCCAGTACTTC
d_gene: TRBD1; v_gene: TRBV9; j_gene: TRBJ2-6; abundance: NA; CDR3aa: CASSATGSGANVLTF; CDR3nt: TGTGCCAGCAGCGCGACAGGGTCTGGGGCCAACGTCCTGACTTTC
d_gene: NA; v_gene: TRBV5-5; j_gene: TRBJ1-2; abundance: NA; CDR3aa: CASSPDINYGYTF; CDR3nt: TGTGCCAGCAGCCCGGACATAAACTATGGCTACACCTTC
d_gene: TRBD1; v_gene: TRBV19; j_gene: TRBJ1-5; abundance: NA; CDR3aa: CASSIITTGPGQPQHF; CDR3nt: TGTGCCAGTAGTATTATAACGACAGGGCCTGGGCAGCCCCAGCATTTT
d_gene: NA; v_gene: TRBV5-1; j_gene: TRBJ2-3; abundance: NA; CDR3aa: CASSRSTGISDTQYF; CDR3nt: TGCGCCAGCAGCCGATCGACGGGGATCTCTGATACGCAGTATTTT
d_gene: NA; v_gene: TRBV7-6; j_gene: TRBJ2-7; abundance: NA; CDR3aa: CASSLGLGWDEQYF; CDR3nt: TGTGCCAGCAGCTTAGGGTTAGGGTGGGACGAGCAGTACTTC
d_gene: TRBD2; v_gene: TRBV10-3; j_gene: TRBJ2-1; abundance: NA; CDR3aa: CAITMGLAGSNEQFF; CDR3nt: TGTGCCATCACCATGGGACTAGCGGGCTCCAATGAGCAGTTCTTC
d_gene: NA; v_gene: TRBV2; j_gene: TRBJ1-3; abundance: NA; CDR3aa: CASRGQYGNTIYF; CDR3nt: TGTGCCAGCAGGGGGCAGTATGGAAACACCATATATTTT